The TCR beta chain under discussion was sequenced for a study of blood T cell repertoires in COVID-19. About the research overall: Material from acute and convalescent COVID-19 was sourced from the United States, Italy and Spain. The analysed material was cDNA or gDNA that came from T cells, B-cell-depleted T cells, or PBMCs.

Under the authors' procedure: How many nucleated cells were present was estimated from reference gene primer amplification. Repertoires were generated with immunoSEQ multiplex PCR, while TCRdb's copy carries only in-frame clones and drops some. V and J calls and clone size follow that table, whereas D and trimming were derived from the DNA. The table shows more than 85,000 clones, with 88% occurring only once. The sequence came from a woman aged 45-60 years with acute or convalescent COVID-19. The sequenced material came from peripheral blood.

The CDR3 loop is CASTTGSSGNTIYF. CDR3 DNA sequence: TGCGCCAGCACGACAGGGTCCTCTGGAAACACCATATATTTT. This chain links TRBV5-1 with TRBJ1-3; TRBD1 aligns across 7 bases. The CDR3 contains 14 residues. The germline gives CDR1 SGHRS, CDR2 YFSETQ. V lost 6 bases, J lost 0 bases, and 3 bases stayed unmatched.